These T cell receptor beta chains were read from a single sample in a study of shared clonotypes between healthy human individuals. TCRdb keeps only in-frame clones here, not all; method: immunoSEQ multiplex PCR. The table has over 950,000 clones, 60% to 80% seen once. The sequenced sample consisted of memory CD4+ T cells from PBMCs. Receptors were obtained from a man between 18 and 29 years old in good health. Some clones in this sample may be carry-over from other donors' samples. Both conserved end residues are trimmed from each CDR3. Fields, in order: clone size, V gene, D gene, J gene, CDR3 protein. A D gene is named only where the DNA matches it firmly. Clone size is shown for a subset of rows, as once, few, many or a class of expanded clone.

NA,TRBV20-1,NA,TRBJ1-2,SASTRDGYT
few,TRBV5-1,TRBD1,TRBJ1-1,ASGQGHTEAF
NA,TRBV4-3,NA,TRBJ2-1,ASSVHSISYNEQF
NA,TRBV28,TRBD1,TRBJ1-4,ASTGGGLRRDEKLF
NA,TRBV4-3,NA,TRBJ2-1,ASSQESYYPNEQF
few,TRBV7-6,TRBD2,TRBJ2-7,ASSLGGAGASYEQY
many,TRBV7-6,NA,TRBJ2-2,ASSLGVAVTGELF
few,TRBV28,TRBD2,TRBJ2-2,ASSFDLLAGGTGELF
many,TRBV7-2,TRBD2,TRBJ2-1,ASASGRVGHEQF
NA,TRBV28,NA,TRBJ2-5,ASSLDQETQY
once,TRBV5-5,NA,TRBJ2-2,ASSLRGVGTGELF
NA,TRBV6-1,NA,TRBJ1-5,ASSGAAASNQPQH
NA,TRBV10-3,NA,TRBJ1-2,AISDADRGYT
NA,TRBV5-4,TRBD2,TRBJ2-5,ASSFRGPGGETQY
NA,TRBV4-2,NA,TRBJ2-2,ASSQGVGTTGTNTGELF
NA,TRBV5-1,TRBD2,TRBJ2-2,ASSVGAAGAPGELF
NA,TRBV4-3,NA,TRBJ2-3,ASSQDRSTDTQY
NA,TRBV4-1,NA,TRBJ2-3,ASSSRSRGAGSDTQY
NA,TRBV7-3,NA,TRBJ2-2,ASSLDRRGTGELF
NA,TRBV7-2,NA,TRBJ2-7,ASSTRGSGPYEQY
NA,TRBV6-8,NA,TRBJ2-7,ASSYGVVVGPFYEQY
NA,TRBV28,TRBD1,TRBJ1-5,ASSLRQGGQPQH
NA,TRBV30,NA,TRBJ2-1,AWIKGGTAYNEQF
NA,TRBV28,NA,TRBJ1-2,ASSIQTDLSPYGYT
NA,TRBV4-2,NA,TRBJ2-3,ASSPRPLDTQY
NA,TRBV28,NA,TRBJ2-6,ASGSGANVLT
few,TRBV6-1,NA,TRBJ2-2,ASSVGRALF
NA,TRBV6-1,NA,TRBJ1-3,ASSPGLSGNTIY
NA,TRBV11-2,NA,TRBJ1-2,ASSLKGLDYGYT
few,TRBV5-1,NA,TRBJ2-1,ASSLAVGNEQF
few,TRBV6-1,NA,TRBJ1-5,ASSERAGILH
NA,TRBV2,NA,TRBJ2-7,ASSESDRDAYEQY
NA,TRBV21-1,NA,TRBJ1-1,ASSKEGQGKGTEAF
NA,TRBV7-8,NA,TRBJ1-2,ASSPRSICGYT
once,TRBV9,NA,TRBJ2-5,ASSVNGETQY
NA,TRBV7-2,TRBD2,TRBJ2-5,ASSLVLAGGPGEETQY
NA,TRBV28,TRBD2,TRBJ2-3,ASSLGLAGGPADTQY
NA,TRBV10-2,NA,TRBJ2-1,ASSPLRGEEQF
NA,TRBV10-1,NA,TRBJ1-3,ASSESSGNTIY
NA,TRBV4-1,TRBD1,TRBJ1-2,ASSQVGTGGDYGYT
once,TRBV11-2,TRBD1,TRBJ2-5,ASSVQGTGETQY
NA,TRBV6-5,TRBD2,TRBJ2-2,ASGRLAGRTGELF
few,TRBV18,NA,TRBJ1-1,ASSLSQGFEAF
NA,TRBV2,NA,TRBJ1-3,ASSETWSSGNTIY
NA,TRBV6-5,NA,TRBJ1-3,ASSSTGWNTIY
few,TRBV5-1,NA,TRBJ1-5,ASSLAGRGNQPQH
NA,TRBV28,NA,TRBJ1-2,ASAALGGYT
NA,TRBV4-3,TRBD2,TRBJ2-1,ASSQGYLAGEMSYNEQF
NA,TRBV18,NA,TRBJ1-1,ASSQQGLNTEAF
NA,TRBV27,NA,TRBJ1-1,ASRQQAGTVKTEAF